The entry below describes one T cell receptor beta chain. Its antigen is unidentified. Analyses pooled second doses at about 4 or about 12 weeks. TCRdb's table, derived via immunoSEQ multiplex PCR, lists solely in-frame clones and lacks some. The sample contains 75,000 to 90,000 clones, 70% to 90% of which appear only once. Germline CDR1 reads SGHVS; CDR2 reads FQNEAQ. The CDR3 covers 13 residues. The V end was cut by 1 base, the J end by 3 bases, with 6 bases between. This sample is drawn from a study of T cell responses to AZD1222 COVID-19 vaccine. Study-wide points: Nearly half of spike-specific TCRs reportedly target variant regions that are unmutated in the B.1.351 and B.1.1.7 variants. Researchers report vaccine-associated CD4 TCRs spanning spike, with dominance at 160-218 and 743-854.

The chain couples TRBV7-8 to TRBJ1-2; D remains ambiguous. This clonotype was obtained from an adult who received the AZD1222 COVID-19 vaccine. Specimen: peripheral blood, collected 28 days after the second AZD1222 dose. The CDR3 region has the DNA TGTGCCAGCAGCTTAGGGCAGCACTATGGCTACACCTTC. Translating gives CASSLGQHYGYTF.